This TCR beta chain came from a study of blood T cells in healthy people across ages. Study results and limitations: Long-lived and aged donors differed, with more naive CD4+ cells and higher diversity in the long-lived.

Sample-barcoded 5' priming and a J-beta primer mix drove a second PCR of roughly 6 to 12 cycles. Each CDR3 protein is one row after TCRdb ran MiXCR on the 5' RACE reads. The data contain approximately 810,000 distinct CDR3 sequences, less than 35% of them seen just once; the ten biggest clones take up 17%. This CDR3 has 14 residues. The V gene's germline CDR1 is MDHEN and CDR2 SYDVKM. Comments on this clonotype: Its antigen is not identified. Compared with germline, one end of the junction differs, possibly owing to a read error.

This sequence joins TRBV28 and TRBJ2-2; D may match TRBD1 or TRBD2 (5 bases each). The clonotype was recovered from a woman of 80 years or more in good health. The specimen was blood. The CDR3 region is CTSTRDGNTGELFF. CDR3 DNA sequence: TGTACCAGCACCAGGGACGGGAACACCGGGGAGCTGTTTTTT.